A selection of T cell receptor beta chains follows, all from one sample in a study of shared clonotypes between healthy human individuals. The data were produced by immunoSEQ multiplex PCR, yet TCRdb's version contains in-frame clones alone and is incomplete. In the table there are 180,000 or so clones, about 93% of which are singletons. Sequenced input: naive CD4+ T cells sorted from blood. The receptors originated from a woman younger than 45 in good health. CDR3s include the opening cysteine and the closing phenylalanine or tryptophan. D genes are given only for firm matches. The size field is filled for only some rows; it gives once, few, many or a size class.

NA	TRBV27	TRBJ2-6	19	NA	CASSLGWGRGRSGANVLTF	TGTGCCAGCAGTTTGGGGTGGGGCAGGGGAAGGTCTGGGGCCAACGTCCTGACTTTC
NA	TRBV7-9	TRBJ1-4	14	once	CASSPDATNEKLFF	TGTGCCAGCAGCCCGGATGCAACTAATGAAAAACTGTTTTTT
TRBD1	TRBV7-2	TRBJ1-1	15	NA	CASSLNPGQTTEAFF	TGTGCCAGCAGCTTAAATCCGGGACAGACCACTGAAGCTTTCTTT
TRBD2	TRBV7-2	TRBJ2-3	15	NA	CASSFRLAGADTQYF	TGTGCCAGCAGCTTCAGACTAGCGGGAGCCGATACGCAGTATTTT
NA	TRBV6-4	TRBJ2-7	13	NA	CASSYSSRDEQYF	TGTGCCAGCAGTTACTCCTCCAGGGACGAGCAGTACTTC
NA	TRBV29-1	TRBJ2-7	13	NA	CSVVWGSRYEQYF	TGCAGCGTTGTTTGGGGTTCAAGATACGAGCAGTACTTC
NA	TRBV7-2	TRBJ1-1	13	NA	CASSLQGNTEAFF	TGTGCCAGCAGCTTACAGGGAAACACTGAAGCTTTCTTT
NA	TRBV5-1	TRBJ2-1	15	once	CASSFSGSSYNEQFF	TGCGCCAGCAGCTTTAGCGGTAGCTCCTACAATGAGCAGTTCTTC
NA	TRBV15	TRBJ2-7	14	once	CATSRRGPKGEQYF	TGTGCCACCAGCAGAAGAGGACCCAAGGGCGAGCAGTACTTC
TRBD1	TRBV6-9	TRBJ2-7	15	NA	CASSLRTGGYYEQYF	TGTGCCAGCAGTTTGAGGACAGGGGGATACTACGAGCAGTACTTC
NA	TRBV2	TRBJ1-4	15	NA	CASNQQGPRAEKLFF	TGTGCCAGCAATCAACAGGGACCAAGGGCTGAAAAACTGTTTTTT
NA	TRBV6-5	TRBJ2-7	15	NA	CASMSADQYSYEQYF	TGTGCCAGCATGTCGGCGGATCAGTACTCCTACGAGCAGTACTTC
TRBD2	TRBV5-1	TRBJ2-1	15	NA	CASSVTSGGYNEQFF	TGCGCCAGCAGCGTGACTAGCGGGGGCTACAATGAGCAGTTCTTC